A single sample gave rise to the 15 T cell receptor beta chains below, sequenced in a study of CD8 T cells in ankylosing spondylitis. No cognate antigen is known for these TCRs. One entry per CDR3 protein results from TCRdb running MiXCR on the 5' RACE reads. The sample records more than 600,000 distinct CDR3 sequences, about 20% being singletons. Study results and caveats: For ankylosing spondylitis blood, a TCR beta motif of several highly homologous variants appeared characteristic.

Sequencing was done on a sample of blood, either unsorted or a sorted T cell fraction (not recorded which). These receptors were collected from a male donor with ankylosing spondylitis.

This clonotype has a handful of counts. The CDR3 loop is CASSRGNEQYF. CDR3 coding DNA: TGTGCCAGCAGCCGGGGGAACGAGCAGTACTTC. The chain uses TRBV6-6 and TRBJ2-7; the D gene is possibly TRBD2 (6 bases). V lost 6 bases and J 5 bases, leaving 8 bases between the germline ends. The CDR3 consists of 11 residues. Per germline, CDR1 MNHNY and CDR2 SVGAGI (reference sequence).

The chain links TRBV5-1 to TRBJ1-6; D uncertain. Per germline, CDR1 SGHRS and CDR2 YFSETQ. The CDR3 extends over 13 amino acids. Trimming cost V 0 bases and J 14 bases, with 12 bases left between them. This CDR3 reads CASSLGRTQSLHF. CDR3 nucleotides: TGCGCCAGCAGCTTGGGCAGGACCCAATCCCTCCACTTT.

The rearrangement joins TRBV5-1 to TRBJ2-3; tentatively, D is TRBD2 (7 bases). Per germline, CDR1 SGHRS and CDR2 YFSETQ. V was pared by 4 bases and J by 1 base, with 16 bases between. The CDR3 runs 16 residues. The CDR3 DNA follows: TGCGCCAGCAGCACCTTGGGGGGGGGCGGCACAGATACGCAGTATTTT. Its protein product is CASSTLGGGGTDTQYF.

This chain connects TRBV4-2 to TRBJ1-2; TRBD1 aligns across 9 bases. The length of the CDR3 is 17 residues. J was trimmed by 6 bases and V by 0 bases; bases with no gene match: 11. CDR1 and CDR2 (germline): LGHNA, YNFKEQ. This CDR3 reads CASSQEPSGQGLHGYTF. DNA for the CDR3: TGTGCCAGCAGCCAAGAACCATCGGGACAGGGTTTGCATGGCTACACCTTC.

The chain carries TRBV20-1 and TRBJ2-1; 9 bases match TRBD2. CDR3 length: 15 amino acids. The J segment lost 2 bases and the V segment lost 6 bases, leaving 8 bases of the junction unmatched. CDR1 is DFQATT, CDR2 SNEGSKA, per germline (reference sequence). The CDR3 protein is CSANEREVTYNEQFF. As DNA, the CDR3 is TGCAGTGCAAACGAGCGGGAGGTTACCTACAATGAGCAGTTCTTC.

This clonotype was seen more than once but under ten times. V gene TRBV18 combines with J gene TRBJ2-7; a possible D gene is TRBD2 (5 bases). This CDR3 comprises 14 residues. CDR1 and CDR2 from the germline V gene are KGHSH and LQKENI. Trimming took off 3 bases at V and 3 bases at J, with 12 bases between the two ends. The CDR3 here is CASSPTGVDYEQYF. CDR3 nucleotide sequence: TGTGCCAGCTCACCTACCGGGGTAGACTACGAGCAGTACTTC.

This clonotype has just a few counts. The chain links TRBV6-6 to TRBJ2-1; 8 bases agree with TRBD2. Germline-derived CDR1 and CDR2 are MNHNY and SVGAGI (reference sequence). The V gene end was trimmed by 8 bases and the J gene end by 1 base; junction bases not matched to a gene: 1. The CDR3 totals 13 residues. The CDR3 bases are TGTGCCAGCGTAGCGGGGTCCTACAATGAGCAGTTCTTC. Protein product: CASVAGSYNEQFF.

V usage is TRBV7-2 and J usage is TRBJ2-7; D gene ambiguous. The V and J ends lost 2 bases and 6 bases respectively, with 17 bases between them. Germline V gene data show CDR1 as SGHTA and CDR2 as FQGNSA. The CDR3 covers 15 residues. This CDR3 reads CASSLFWVIPSEQYF. The CDR3 nucleotides are TGTGCCAGCAGCTTATTCTGGGTAATCCCTAGCGAGCAGTACTTC.

The sample holds a few counts of this clonotype. J is TRBJ1-2 and V is TRBV7-9; 7 bases agree with TRBD1. The CDR3 runs 14 residues. V shed 0 bases, J shed 7 bases, and the junction held 5 bases outside the gene matches. Per germline, CDR1 SEHNR and CDR2 FQNEAQ (reference sequence). CDR3 DNA sequence: TGTGCCAGCAGCTTAGCTGACAGGGCAACTGGCTACACCTTC. It yields the protein CASSLADRATGYTF.

This clonotype occurred a few times. V gene TRBV29-1 combines with J gene TRBJ2-3; D is possibly TRBD1 (5 bases). CDR1 is SQVTM and CDR2 is ANQGSEA in the germline V gene. V dropped 6 bases and J dropped 0 bases, with 10 bases sitting between them. This CDR3 comprises 13 residues. The CDR3 protein is CSVFQGSTDTQYF. DNA for the CDR3: TGCAGCGTCTTTCAGGGTAGCACAGATACGCAGTATTTT.

As concerns this clonotype: Its ends do not fully match the called genes, so a read error is possible. The gene calls are TRBV6-5 and TRBJ2-1; TRBD1 matches 7 bases. This CDR3 is 14 amino acids long. Germline values: CDR1 MNHEY, CDR2 SVGAGI. In nucleotides, the CDR3 is TGTGCCAGCAGTTATGACAGGGAAATCCATGACCAGTTCTTC. Protein: CASSYDREIHDQFF.

The gene calls are TRBV5-1 and TRBJ1-2; 10 nucleotides match TRBD1. The length of the CDR3 is 12 residues. Trimming took 5 bases from V and 12 from J; bases not matched to a gene: 7. Germline V lookup: CDR1 SGHRS, CDR2 YFSETQ. The CDR3, as DNA: TGCGCCAGCAGTACCGGACAGGGGGATCACACCTTC. This sequence encodes CASSTGQGDHTF. Supplemented by reference TRBV5-1 and TRBJ1-2, the full variable domain reads KAGVTQTPRYLIKTRGQQVTLSCSPISGHRSVSWYQQTPGQGLQFLFEYFSETQRNKGNFPGRFSGRQFSNSRSEMNVSTLELGDSALYLCASSTGQGDHTFGSGTRLTVV.

The chain joins TRBV30 to TRBJ2-5; D is possibly TRBD2 (5 bases). V shed 4 bases and J shed 5 bases, with 20 bases lying between them. The germline V gene has CDR1 GTSNPN and CDR2 SVGIG (reference sequence). The CDR3 has 15 residues. DNA of the CDR3: TGTGCCTGGACTGACCCTCCGGGGAATAGGGAGACCCAGTACTTC. Translating it yields CAWTDPPGNRETQYF.

J is TRBJ2-5 and V is TRBV7-7; 7 nucleotides agree with TRBD2. The CDR3 covers 16 residues. Germline CDR1 and CDR2: SSHAT and FNYEAQ (reference sequence). After removal of 1 base from V and 2 bases from J, the junction contained 7 bases not matched to a gene. Here the CDR3 reads CASSLGGRAGQETQYF. CDR3 bases: TGTGCCAGCAGCTTAGGGGGGAGAGCGGGACAAGAGACCCAGTACTTC.

This clonotype has more than one count but fewer than ten. The chain joins TRBV7-8 to TRBJ2-1, with D possibly matching TRBD1 (6 bases). Germline CDR1 and CDR2: SGHVS and FQNEAQ. The V end was cut by 5 bases, the J end by 0 bases, with 20 bases between. This CDR3 has 18 residues. The CDR3: CASSPQAQGLGSYNEQFF. CDR3 bases: TGTGCCAGCAGCCCACAAGCACAGGGTCTCGGCTCCTACAATGAGCAGTTCTTC. The whole variable domain, filled in from reference TRBV7-8 and TRBJ2-1, reads GAGVSQSPRYKVAKRGQDVALRCDPISGHVSLFWYQQALGQGPEFLTYFQNEAQLDKSGLPSDRFFAERPEGSVSTLKIQRTQQEDSAVYLCASSPQAQGLGSYNEQFFGPGTRLTVL.